The 27 T cell receptor beta chains below all came from one sample that was sequenced in a study of cytomegalovirus exposure and HLA in healthy donors. The primer mix had 60 Vbeta and 13 Jbeta primers. Clones were read by immunoSEQ multiplex PCR, and TCRdb kept only the in-frame ones, dropping some. The profile shows around 94,000 clones, roughly three fifths of them singletons. Sequenced material: PBMCs. The receptors derive from a human donor in good health.

The DNA for the CDR3 is TGCGCCAGCAGCTTGGCCGCTAGCGGGACCACAGATACGCAGTATTTT. Its protein is CASSLAASGTTDTQYF. The chain recombines TRBV5-1 with TRBJ2-3; 9 bases align to TRBD2. The CDR3 runs 16 residues. V shed 0 bases, J shed 2 bases, and the junction held 4 bases outside the gene matches. Germline assignment: CDR1 SGHRS and CDR2 YFSETQ. The full variable domain, in which reference TRBV5-1 and TRBJ2-3 provide the parts outside the CDR3, is KAGVTQTPRYLIKTRGQQVTLSCSPISGHRSVSWYQQTPGQGLQFLFEYFSETQRNKGNFPGRFSGRQFSNSRSEMNVSTLELGDSALYLCASSLAASGTTDTQYFGPGTRLTVL.

This clone was recorded once. The chain is built from TRBV25-1 and TRBJ1-1; 9 nucleotides align to TRBD1. The germline gives CDR1 MGHDK, CDR2 SYGVNS. The CDR3 totals 16 residues. The V gene end was trimmed by 1 base and the J gene end by 1 base; junction bases not matched to a gene: 4. This CDR3 reads CASSEFRGQGNTEAFF. In DNA, the CDR3 is TGTGCCAGCAGTGAATTTAGGGGACAGGGGAACACTGAAGCTTTCTTT. The full variable domain, its missing parts supplied by reference TRBV25-1 and TRBJ1-1, is EADIYQTPRYLVIGTGKKITLECSQTMGHDKMYWYQQDPGMELHLIHYSYGVNSTEKGDLSSESTVSRIRTEHFPLTLESARPSHTSQYLCASSEFRGQGNTEAFFGQGTRLTVV.

V is TRBV5-1 and J is TRBJ2-1; 10 bases fit TRBD1. This CDR3 has 17 amino acids. V lost 0 bases and J lost 3; bases outside the gene matches: 6. In germline, CDR1 is SGHRS, CDR2 YFSETQ. CDR3 nucleotides: TGCGCCAGCAGCTTGGTTGGGGGACAGGGGCGCTACAATGAGCAGTTCTTC. It is translated as CASSLVGGQGRYNEQFF.

CDR3 loop: CASSLITGKLGKREAKYEQYF. DNA for the CDR3: TGTGCCAGCAGCTTAATTACAGGGAAGTTGGGGAAGCGGGAGGCTAAATACGAGCAGTACTTC. V is TRBV7-8 and J is TRBJ2-7; 9 positions match TRBD2. The CDR3 sequence is 21 residues long. The trim removed 2 bases at V and 4 bases at J, leaving 24 bases unmatched. The germline gives CDR1 SGHVS, CDR2 FQNEAQ.

The chain carries TRBV30 and TRBJ1-5; weak D call: TRBD1 (6 bases). CDR3 length: 14 residues. The germline V gene encodes CDR1 GTSNPN and CDR2 SVGIG (reference sequence). Deletions cut 3 bases from V and 1 base from J, with 10 bases between. The CDR3 DNA follows: TGTGCCTGGAGCCGAACAGGGAGCAATCAGCCCCAGCATTTT. Protein: CAWSRTGSNQPQHF.

The table lists this clone with a few counts. V usage is TRBV11-2 and J usage is TRBJ1-4, with D uncertain. The germline CDR1 and CDR2 sequences are SGHAT and FQNNGV. V dropped 2 bases and J dropped 0 bases, with 4 bases sitting between them. The CDR3 sequence is 14 residues long. The CDR3 DNA reads as TGTGCCAGCAGCTTACTCGCAACTAATGAAAAACTGTTTTTT. The encoded protein is CASSLLATNEKLFF.

V is TRBV5-4 and J is TRBJ2-1; TRBD2 agrees at 11 bases. Germline lookup yields CDR1 SGHNT and CDR2 YYREEE (reference sequence). The CDR3 spans 17 residues. V lost 0 bases, J lost 6 bases, and 8 bases stayed unmatched. The CDR3 region is CASSLGKLAGVSNEQFF. Written as DNA, the CDR3 is TGTGCCAGCAGCTTGGGGAAACTAGCGGGAGTTTCCAATGAGCAGTTCTTC.

This clone was seen a handful of times. The chain couples TRBV5-4 to TRBJ2-3; 10 nucleotides line up with TRBD2. V trimming: 2 bases; J trimming: 1 base; junction bases outside the gene matches: 4. Germline V gives CDR1 SGHNT, CDR2 YYREEE (reference sequence). This CDR3 has 16 residues. The DNA of the CDR3 is TGTGCCAGCAGCTTCCTAGCGGGAGCGCGCACAGATACGCAGTATTTT. Translating gives CASSFLAGARTDTQYF.

This clone was counted only a few times. J is TRBJ1-5 and V is TRBV21-1. TRBV21-1 is a documented pseudogene. The CDR3 spans 16 residues. In nucleotides, the CDR3 is TGTGCCAGCAGCAAAGATCGGGAAGCCTCTAATCAGCCCCAGCATTTT. It specifies CASSKDREASNQPQHF.

The rearrangement uses TRBV19 and TRBJ2-5; 8 bases are shared with TRBD2. Germline loops: CDR1 LNHDA, CDR2 SQIVND (reference sequence). CDR3 length: 15 amino acids. The ends lost 6 bases at V and 3 bases at J; junction bases unmatched: 9. The CDR3 coding sequence is TGTGCCAGTAGGGGGAGTAGTAGCGGGAAAGAGACCCAGTACTTC. Translation gives CASRGSSSGKETQYF.

The rearrangement uses TRBV19 and TRBJ1-2, with 7 bases aligning to TRBD1. Germline lookup yields CDR1 LNHDA and CDR2 SQIVND (reference sequence). This CDR3 is built from 16 residues. The V and J ends lost 5 bases and 0 bases, in that order; junction bases with no gene match: 9. The CDR3 coding sequence is TGTGCCAGTAGTCCGTCACGGGACAGTTCTAACTATGGCTACACCTTC. Protein: CASSPSRDSSNYGYTF.

This clone was found a few times. The genes are TRBV5-6 and TRBJ2-7; D might be TRBD1 (5 bases). V lost 3 bases to trimming and J lost 3 bases, with 10 bases between them. Looked up from germline, CDR1 is SGHDT and CDR2 is YYEEEE. The CDR3 is 13 amino acids. CDR3 amino acids: CASSYGHGYEQYF. DNA of the CDR3: TGTGCCAGCAGCTATGGACACGGCTACGAGCAGTACTTC.

The rearrangement joins TRBV13 to TRBJ1-1, with D perhaps TRBD1 (5 bases). V lost 4 bases and J 0 bases, leaving 9 bases between the germline ends. The V gene's germline CDR1 is PRHDT and CDR2 FYEKMQ (reference sequence). The CDR3 contains 14 residues. CDR3 coding DNA: TGTGCCAGCAGCTGGGGACTGATGAACACTGAAGCTTTCTTT. Protein: CASSWGLMNTEAFF.

J is TRBJ2-1 and V is TRBV11-2; 12 nucleotides match TRBD2. The CDR3 spans 16 residues. The V segment lost 5 bases and the J segment 3 bases; nucleotides outside the gene matches: 5. Germline V lookup: CDR1 SGHAT, CDR2 FQNNGV. Here the CDR3 reads CASSPRTSGNYNEQFF. In nucleotides, the CDR3 is TGTGCCAGCAGCCCCCGGACTAGCGGGAACTACAATGAGCAGTTCTTC. The full variable domain, rest sourced from reference TRBV11-2 and TRBJ2-1, is EAGVAQSPRYKIIEKRQSVAFWCNPISGHATLYWYQQILGQGPKLLIQFQNNGVVDDSQLPKDRFSAERLKGVDSTLKIQPAKLEDSAVYLCASSPRTSGNYNEQFFGPGTRLTVL.

The rearrangement links TRBV7-8 to TRBJ1-1; tentatively, D is TRBD1 (6 bases). Trimming cost V 8 bases and J 1 base, with 17 bases left between them. This CDR3 comprises 15 residues. Germline V gene lookup returns CDR1 SGHVS and CDR2 FQNEAQ. CDR3 residues: CASARGLGSNTEAFF. As DNA, the CDR3 is TGTGCCAGCGCGCGGGGGCTTGGGTCGAACACTGAAGCTTTCTTT.

This clone has only a few counts. One end of the junction is discordant with germline, which a read error may explain. J is TRBJ2-3 and V is TRBV30; D is possibly TRBD1 (6 bases). CDR3 length: 12 residues. Germline values: CDR1 GTSNPN, CDR2 SVGIG (reference sequence). The CDR3 DNA reads TGTGCCTCGAGTGGGGGCGGAGATACGCAGTATTTT. This encodes CASSGGGDTQYF.

The chain couples TRBV6-5 to TRBJ2-7, with TRBD1 matching 8 bases. V was clipped by 4 bases and J by 4 bases; unmatched bases: 3. The CDR3 consists of 13 residues. Germline loops: CDR1 MNHEY, CDR2 SVGAGI. CDR3 sequence (DNA): TGTGCCAGCAGTTCGACAGGGGTATACGAGCAGTACTTC. Protein: CASSSTGVYEQYF.

This clone has a handful of counts. V gene TRBV21-1 combines with J gene TRBJ1-5. TRBV21-1 is assigned pseudogene status. The CDR3 loop spans 15 amino acids. This CDR3 is CASTPRGGPMKPQHF. The CDR3 DNA sequence: TGTGCCAGCACCCCAAGGGGGGGGCCGATGAAGCCCCAGCATTTT.

This chain links TRBV5-5 with TRBJ2-7; D unclear. V was trimmed by 4 bases and J by 2 bases, leaving 7 bases between them. The germline V gene encodes CDR1 SGHKS and CDR2 YYEKEE (reference sequence). The CDR3 extends over 12 amino acids. CDR3 sequence: CASSPSPYEQYF. The CDR3 nucleotides are TGTGCCAGCAGCCCGTCCCCCTACGAGCAGTACTTC.

The chain uses TRBV6-1 and TRBJ1-1; TRBD1 matches at 9 bases. The CDR3 consists of 16 residues. The germline CDR1 and CDR2 sequences are MNHNS and SASEGT. Germline trimming cut 1 base from V and 2 bases from J; bases unmatched to any gene: 5. The CDR3 spells CASSEVYRGLNTEAFF. The CDR3 DNA is TGTGCCAGCAGTGAAGTCTACAGGGGGCTAAACACTGAAGCTTTCTTT.

CDR3 coding DNA: TGTATGACGACTGGACAGGGGGCAGGACAGCCCCAGCATTTT. It is translated as CMTTGQGAGQPQHF. V gene TRBV28 combines with J gene TRBJ1-5, with 11 bases identical to TRBD1. This CDR3 contains 14 residues. CDR1 is MDHEN and CDR2 is SYDVKM in the germline V gene.

The genes are TRBV18 and TRBJ2-1; the match to TRBD1 covers 9 bases. Per the germline V gene, CDR1 is KGHSH and CDR2 is LQKENI. V shed 1 base and J 4 bases; nucleotides not matched to a gene: 5. CDR3 length equals 16 residues. The CDR3, as DNA: TGTGCCAGCTCACCACTAGCCGGGACAGGGTACAATGAGCAGTTCTTC. This encodes CASSPLAGTGYNEQFF.

This clone was counted a single time. The rearrangement joins TRBV4-1 to TRBJ1-1; D is possibly TRBD1 (5 bases). The germline V and J ends were trimmed by 0 bases and 5 bases, with 19 bases remaining between them. The germline CDR1 and CDR2 sequences are MGHRA and YSYEKL. The CDR3 is 17 residues long. CDR3 protein: CASSQDPLTGVQTEAFF. For the CDR3, the DNA is TGCGCCAGCAGCCAAGATCCCCTTACAGGCGTCCAAACTGAAGCTTTCTTT.

J is TRBJ2-1 and V is TRBV11-2, with TRBD2 matching 11 bases. This CDR3 comprises 15 residues. Trimming at V came to 5 bases and at J to 9 bases, leaving 9 bases not matched to a gene. From germline, CDR1 is SGHAT and CDR2 FQNNGV. The CDR3 nucleotides are TGTGCCAGCAGCGAGGGACTAGCGGCCGGAAGTGAGCAGTTCTTC. This encodes CASSEGLAAGSEQFF.

This clone was seen more than once but under ten times. V and J are TRBV30 and TRBJ2-2, with D perhaps matching TRBD1 (5 bases). CDR3 length: 15 residues. From germline, CDR1 is GTSNPN and CDR2 SVGIG (reference sequence). V was shortened by 0 bases and J by 4 bases, with 12 bases between the two germline ends. The CDR3 DNA is TGTGCCTGGAGTGTAACCGCAAGGGGCACCGGGGAGCTGTTTTTT. Its translation is CAWSVTARGTGELFF.

This chain joins TRBV5-1 and TRBJ2-5; TRBD2 agrees at 7 bases. The CDR3 runs to 14 residues. Trimming cost V 4 bases and J 2 bases; bases outside gene matches: 5. Germline assignment: CDR1 SGHRS and CDR2 YFSETQ. Here the CDR3 reads CASSLGTTQETQYF. Written as DNA, the CDR3 is TGCGCCAGCAGCCTCGGGACTACACAAGAGACCCAGTACTTC.

This clone was detected only a few times. This rearrangement joins TRBV30 to TRBJ1-1; D gene uncertain. The V gene lost 5 bases and the J gene lost 5 bases, with 12 bases spanning the gap. This CDR3 contains 12 residues. CDR1 and CDR2 (germline): GTSNPN, SVGIG (reference sequence). This CDR3 is CAWGPAGTEAFF. The CDR3 coding sequence is TGTGCCTGGGGTCCAGCGGGGACTGAAGCTTTCTTT.